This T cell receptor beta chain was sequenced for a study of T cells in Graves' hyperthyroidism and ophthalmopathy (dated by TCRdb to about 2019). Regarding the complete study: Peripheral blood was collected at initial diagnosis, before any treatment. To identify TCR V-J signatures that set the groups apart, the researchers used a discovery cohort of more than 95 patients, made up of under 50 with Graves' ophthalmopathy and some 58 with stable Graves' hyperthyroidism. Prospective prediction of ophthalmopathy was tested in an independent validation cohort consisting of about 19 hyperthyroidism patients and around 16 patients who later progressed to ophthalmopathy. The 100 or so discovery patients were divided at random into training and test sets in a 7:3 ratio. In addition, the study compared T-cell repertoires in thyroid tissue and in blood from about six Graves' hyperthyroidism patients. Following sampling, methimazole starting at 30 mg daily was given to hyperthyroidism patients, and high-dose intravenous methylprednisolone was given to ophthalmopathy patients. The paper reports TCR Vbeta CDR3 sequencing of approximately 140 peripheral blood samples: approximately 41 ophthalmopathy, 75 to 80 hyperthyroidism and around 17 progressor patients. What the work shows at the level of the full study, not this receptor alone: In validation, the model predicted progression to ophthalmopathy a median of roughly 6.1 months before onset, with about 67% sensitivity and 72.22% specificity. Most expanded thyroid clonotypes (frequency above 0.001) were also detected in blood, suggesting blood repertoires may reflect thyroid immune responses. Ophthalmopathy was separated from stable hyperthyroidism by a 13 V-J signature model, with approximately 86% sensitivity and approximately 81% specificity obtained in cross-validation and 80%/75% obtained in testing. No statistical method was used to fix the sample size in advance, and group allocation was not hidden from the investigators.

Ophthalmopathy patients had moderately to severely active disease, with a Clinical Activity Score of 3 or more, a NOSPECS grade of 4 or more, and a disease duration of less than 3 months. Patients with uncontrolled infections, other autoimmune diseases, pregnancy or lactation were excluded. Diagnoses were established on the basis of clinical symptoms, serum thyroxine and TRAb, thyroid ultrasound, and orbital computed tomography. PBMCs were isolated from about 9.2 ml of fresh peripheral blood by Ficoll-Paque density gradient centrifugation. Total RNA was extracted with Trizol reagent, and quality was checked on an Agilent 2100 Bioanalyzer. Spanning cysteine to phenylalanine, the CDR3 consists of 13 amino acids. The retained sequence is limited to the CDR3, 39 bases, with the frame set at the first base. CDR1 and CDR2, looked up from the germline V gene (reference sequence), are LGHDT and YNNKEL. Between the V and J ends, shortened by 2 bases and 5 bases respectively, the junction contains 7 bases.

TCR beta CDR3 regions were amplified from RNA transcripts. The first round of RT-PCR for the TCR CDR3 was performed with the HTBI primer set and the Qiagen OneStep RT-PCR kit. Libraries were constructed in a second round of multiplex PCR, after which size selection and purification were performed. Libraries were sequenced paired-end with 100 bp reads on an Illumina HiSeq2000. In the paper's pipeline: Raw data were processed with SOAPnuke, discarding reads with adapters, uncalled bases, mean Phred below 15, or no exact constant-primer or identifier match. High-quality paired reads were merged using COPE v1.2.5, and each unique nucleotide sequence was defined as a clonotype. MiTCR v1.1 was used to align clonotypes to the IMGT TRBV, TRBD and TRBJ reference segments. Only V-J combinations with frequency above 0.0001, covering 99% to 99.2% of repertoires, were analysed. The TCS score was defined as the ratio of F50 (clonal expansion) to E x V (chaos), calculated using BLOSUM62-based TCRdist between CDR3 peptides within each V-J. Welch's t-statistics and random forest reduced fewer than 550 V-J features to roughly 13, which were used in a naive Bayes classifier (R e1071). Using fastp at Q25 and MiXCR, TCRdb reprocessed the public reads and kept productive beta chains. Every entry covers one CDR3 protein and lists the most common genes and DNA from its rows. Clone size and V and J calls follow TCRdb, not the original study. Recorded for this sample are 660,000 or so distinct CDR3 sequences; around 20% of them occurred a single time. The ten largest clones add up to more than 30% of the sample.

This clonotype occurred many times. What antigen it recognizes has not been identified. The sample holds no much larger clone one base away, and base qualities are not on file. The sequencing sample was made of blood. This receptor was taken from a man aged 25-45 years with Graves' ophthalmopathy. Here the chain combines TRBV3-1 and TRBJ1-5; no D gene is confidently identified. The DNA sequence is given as TGTGCCAGCAGCCAATCTTGGGATCAGCCCCAGCATTTT. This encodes CASSQSWDQPQHF. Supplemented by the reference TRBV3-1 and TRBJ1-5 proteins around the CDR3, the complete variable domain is DTAVSQTPKYLVTQMGNDKSIKCEQNLGHDTMYWYKQDSKKFLKIMFSYNNKELIINETVPNRFSPKSPDKAHLNLHINSLELGDSAVYFCASSQSWDQPQHFGDGTRLSIL.